Below, 26 T cell receptor beta chains from the same sample are listed, as sequenced in a study of Ad26.COV2.S vaccination and SARS-CoV-2 variants. Treatment defined: approximately 18 received Ad26.COV2.S at low or high dose, single or two shots; about 5 received placebo; per-sample allocation not given. Vaccine and placebo recipients were sampled on day 63 after the first injection. TCRdb's copy holds only in-frame clones and misses some; the assay was immunoSEQ multiplex PCR. Here the sample spans hundreds of thousands of clones, around nine tenths being singletons. Specimen: peripheral blood, collected in a trial of Ad26.COV2.S vaccine versus placebo. The receptors come from a person aged 18-60 years who received the Ad26.COV2.S COVID-19 vaccine or a placebo.

The chain has TRBV7-3 and TRBJ2-2, with 8 bases identical to TRBD2. The germline V gene encodes CDR1 SGHTA and CDR2 FQGTGA. There are 16 residues in the CDR3. The junction had 8 bases not matched to a gene; V was cut back by 4 bases and J by 4 bases. CDR3 bases: TGTGCCAGCAGCTCACACATAGCGGGGAGCACCGGGGAGCTGTTTTTT. It is translated as CASSSHIAGSTGELFF.

The CDR3 here is CASSFRPYTKTETQYF. In DNA form, the CDR3 reads TGTGCCAGCAGCTTTCGGCCGTATACCAAGACAGAGACCCAGTACTTC. This chain links TRBV11-2 with TRBJ2-5; D is unclear. Germline V gene data show CDR1 as SGHAT and CDR2 as FQNNGV. This CDR3 has 16 amino acids. The V end was cut by 3 bases, the J end by 4 bases, with 18 bases between.

The chain has TRBV30 and TRBJ1-2; 7 nucleotides agree with TRBD1. V trimming: 5 bases; J trimming: 4 bases; junction bases outside the gene matches: 10. In germline, CDR1 is GTSNPN, CDR2 SVGIG (reference sequence). CDR3 length: 14 amino acids. The CDR3 spells CAWSGTANLYGYTF. Here the CDR3 DNA reads TGTGCCTGGTCCGGGACAGCAAACCTCTATGGCTACACCTTC.

The chain has TRBV18 and TRBJ1-1; D gene ambiguous. Germline-derived CDR1 and CDR2 are KGHSH and LQKENI. V was trimmed by 4 bases and J by 0 bases, leaving 9 bases between them. CDR3 size: 14 residues. The CDR3 reads CASSQSAVNTEAFF. CDR3 bases: TGTGCCAGCTCACAGTCGGCCGTGAACACTGAAGCTTTCTTT.

This chain uses TRBV6-5 with TRBJ1-2; D remains unclear. The CDR3 is 14 amino acids. Trimming took 2 bases from V and 2 from J, leaving 9 bases between them. The germline V gene has CDR1 MNHEY and CDR2 SVGAGI. The CDR3 DNA sequence: TGTGCCAGCAGTTACGGAGAGATGAACTATGGCTACACCTTC. Encoded protein: CASSYGEMNYGYTF.

In its sample, this clone was seen once. CDR3 in amino acids: CASSQGQQARETQYF. The CDR3 DNA sequence: TGTGCCAGCAGCCAAGGACAGCAGGCCCGGGAGACCCAGTACTTC. The chain recombines TRBV3-1 (or the pseudogene TRBV3-2) with TRBJ2-5, with TRBD1 as a possible D gene (5 bases). From germline, CDR1 is LGHDT and CDR2 YNNKEL (reference sequence). The V and J ends lost 1 base and 5 bases respectively, with 14 bases between them. The CDR3 is 15 residues long.

The DNA of the CDR3 is TGTGCCAGCAGCTTGTTTCACACCGCCCGGAACACTGAAGCTTTCTTT. Encoded protein: CASSLFHTARNTEAFF. The chain combines TRBV5-8 with TRBJ1-1; D gene unclear. The V and J ends lost 1 base and 1 base respectively, with 14 bases between them. The CDR3 covers 16 residues. Germline CDR1 SGHTS, CDR2 YDEGEE.

The V and J genes are TRBV9 and TRBJ1-2, with a tentative D call TRBD1 (5 bases). Per germline, CDR1 SGDLS and CDR2 YYNGEE. Trimming shortened V by 0 bases and J by 7 bases, and 13 bases separated the two germline ends. This CDR3 is 14 amino acids long. CDR3 sequence: CASSVGEGQVGYTF. For the CDR3, the DNA is TGTGCCAGCAGCGTAGGGGAGGGGCAGGTTGGCTACACCTTC.

The gene calls are TRBV25-1 and TRBJ1-1; 10 bases align to TRBD1. With 4 bases clipped from V and 4 bases from J, the junction kept 12 bases outside the gene matches. The CDR3 contains 17 residues. Looked up from germline, CDR1 is MGHDK and CDR2 is SYGVNS. CDR3 protein: CASSGYQTGGESTEAFF. The DNA for the CDR3 is TGTGCCAGCAGTGGATACCAGACAGGGGGCGAAAGCACTGAAGCTTTCTTT. The whole variable domain, remainder taken from reference TRBV25-1 and TRBJ1-1, is EADIYQTPRYLVIGTGKKITLECSQTMGHDKMYWYQQDPGMELHLIHYSYGVNSTEKGDLSSESTVSRIRTEHFPLTLESARPSHTSQYLCASSGYQTGGESTEAFFGQGTRLTVV.

The chain carries TRBV27 and TRBJ1-2; D might be TRBD1 (6 bases). The germline V gene has CDR1 MNHEY and CDR2 SMNVEV (reference sequence). This CDR3 spans 13 amino acids. The germline V and J ends were trimmed by 6 bases and 4 bases, with 12 bases remaining between them. CDR3 loop: CASREGGSYGYTF. CDR3 DNA: TGTGCCAGCAGGGAGGGGGGTTCCTATGGCTACACCTTC.

The chain has TRBV3-1 (or the pseudogene TRBV3-2) and TRBJ2-2, with unresolved D. This CDR3 spans 15 amino acids. The germline gives CDR1 LGHDT, CDR2 YNNKEL (reference sequence). V lost 1 base and J lost 3, with 9 bases in between. The CDR3 coding sequence is TGTGCCAGCAGCCAAGGAGTTCAGTACACCGGGGAGCTGTTTTTT. It yields the protein CASSQGVQYTGELFF.

V is TRBV4-2 and J is TRBJ2-7, with a possible D match to TRBD1 (6 bases). V was shortened by 0 bases and J by 3 bases, with 21 bases between the two germline ends. Germline V gene data show CDR1 as LGHNA and CDR2 as YNFKEQ. This CDR3 has 18 amino acids. The CDR3 coding sequence is TGTGCCAGCAGCCAAGATTTGGTCAGGGGAGCCCTCTACTACGAGCAGTACTTC. Protein: CASSQDLVRGALYYEQYF.

The rearrangement links TRBV4-1 to TRBJ2-7, with 7 bases fitting TRBD2. V dropped 0 bases and J dropped 4; count of bases not matched to a gene: 6. The CDR3 length is 15 residues. Germline V CDR1 and CDR2: MGHRA, YSYEKL. The CDR3 DNA reads TGCGCCAGCAGCCAAGATCCGGGGGGAATGTACGAGCAGTACTTC. Protein sequence: CASSQDPGGMYEQYF.

This sequence joins TRBV3-1 (or the pseudogene TRBV3-2) and TRBJ2-2; the D gene is possibly TRBD1 (5 bases). Trimming cost V 1 base and J 4 bases, with 10 bases left between them. The CDR3 covers 15 residues. CDR1 is LGHDT and CDR2 is YNNKEL in the germline V gene (reference sequence). CDR3 bases: TGTGCCAGCAGCCAAGTGTCCAGGGTCACCGGGGAGCTGTTTTTT. Its protein product is CASSQVSRVTGELFF.

V usage is TRBV19 and J usage is TRBJ1-1; 7 bases match TRBD1. V shed 4 bases, J shed 1 base, and the junction held 3 bases outside the gene matches. Germline CDR1 reads LNHDA; CDR2 reads SQIVND (reference sequence). CDR3 length: 14 amino acids. The CDR3 here is CASSTWTGNTEAFF. In DNA form, the CDR3 reads TGTGCCAGTAGTACCTGGACAGGGAACACTGAAGCTTTCTTT.

The chain links TRBV4-1 to TRBJ2-3; 14 bases are shared with TRBD2. The CDR3 has 17 residues. The V and J ends lost 2 bases and 6 bases, in that order; junction bases with no gene match: 7. Germline V gene sequence: CDR1 MGHRA, CDR2 YSYEKL. For the CDR3, the DNA is TGCGCCAGCAGCCAACCGACTAGCGGGGGGGCTAAGGATACGCAGTATTTT. Its protein is CASSQPTSGGAKDTQYF.

This chain links TRBV27 with TRBJ2-5; 10 positions agree with TRBD2. CDR3 length: 14 amino acids. The J segment lost 5 bases and the V segment lost 6 bases, leaving 6 bases of the junction unmatched. Germline V gene sequence: CDR1 MNHEY, CDR2 SMNVEV (reference sequence). CDR3 loop: CASRYLAGDETQYF. The CDR3 DNA reads TGTGCCAGCAGATACCTAGCGGGGGACGAGACCCAGTACTTC.

V usage is TRBV10-1 and J usage is TRBJ1-1; the D gene is possibly TRBD1 (5 bases). This CDR3 contains 13 residues. The ends were cut back, 3 bases at V and 4 bases at J, with 9 bases in the middle. The germline V gene has CDR1 WNHNN and CDR2 SYGVQD (reference sequence). CDR3: CASSDRVGTEAFF. The CDR3 DNA sequence: TGCGCCAGCAGTGACAGGGTGGGCACTGAAGCTTTCTTT.

Many counts were recorded for this clone. The V and J genes are TRBV19 and TRBJ2-5; 7 bases are shared with TRBD1. J lost 5 bases, V lost 4 bases, and 10 bases had no gene match. Germline V gene data show CDR1 as LNHDA and CDR2 as SQIVND (reference sequence). This CDR3 region has 15 residues. CDR3 protein: CASSTQGWVRETQYF. Here the CDR3 DNA reads TGTGCCAGTAGTACACAGGGGTGGGTGAGGGAGACCCAGTACTTC.

The V gene is TRBV6-5, the J gene TRBJ2-7; D possibly corresponds to TRBD1 (6 bases). This CDR3 is 14 amino acids long. Trimming left V 7 bases short and J 3 bases short, with 16 bases between. Per the germline V gene, CDR1 is MNHEY and CDR2 is SVGAGI. The CDR3 sequence: CASNPGVGFYEQYF. The DNA for the CDR3 is TGTGCCAGCAACCCAGGGGTTGGGTTCTACGAGCAGTACTTC.

This clone was found once. The chain joins TRBV28 to TRBJ2-6; unclear D gene. The CDR3 has 14 residues. Trimming removed 6 bases at V and 0 bases at J, with 6 bases between. CDR1 and CDR2 (germline): MDHEN, SYDVKM. CDR3 DNA sequence: TGTGCCAGCAGGGTGTTCTCTGGGGCCAACGTCCTGACTTTC. Amino acid sequence: CASRVFSGANVLTF.

The V call is TRBV5-8, the J call TRBJ1-1; possible D gene TRBD1, 6 bases. The CDR3 totals 13 residues. With 2 bases removed from V and 4 bases from J, the gap between germline ends came to 9 bases. The germline V gene encodes CDR1 SGHTS and CDR2 YDEGEE. CDR3 in DNA: TGTGCCAGCAGCTTAGGAGGGGGCACTGAAGCTTTCTTT. Translated: CASSLGGGTEAFF. Drawing the rest from reference TRBV5-8 and TRBJ1-1, the complete variable domain is EAGVTQSPTHLIKTRGQQATLRCSPISGHTSVYWYQQALGLGLQFLLWYDEGEERNRGNFPPRFSGRQFPNYSSELNVNALELEDSALYLCASSLGGGTEAFFGQGTRLTVV.

The chain uses TRBV21-1 and TRBJ2-7; TRBD2 is the table's D call and was not checked against the DNA. TRBV21-1 is annotated as a pseudogene. The CDR3 extends over 15 amino acids. Here the CDR3 reads CASSTPRGTVTARYF. In DNA form, the CDR3 reads TGTGCCAGCAGCACCCCCCGGGGAACAGTCACGGCACGGTACTTC.

This clone occurred once. J is TRBJ1-4 and V is TRBV18, with 10 bases lining up with TRBD1. V lost 4 bases and J lost 8; bases outside the gene matches: 4. The CDR3 extends over 14 amino acids. Germline V gene sequence: CDR1 KGHSH, CDR2 LQKENI. Here the CDR3 reads CASSLGTGDEKLFF. Written as DNA, the CDR3 is TGTGCCAGCTCACTGGGGACAGGGGACGAAAAACTGTTTTTT.

The V gene is TRBV30, the J gene TRBJ1-5; D unclear. The V gene lost 0 bases and the J gene lost 6 bases, with 12 bases spanning the gap. CDR1 and CDR2 (germline): GTSNPN, SVGIG (reference sequence). This CDR3 region has 14 residues. The CDR3 coding sequence is TGTGCCTGGAGTGTAATGGGAAGAAGTCAGCCCCAGCATTTT. This encodes CAWSVMGRSQPQHF.

CDR3 protein: CASSEAAAHGYTF. The CDR3 bases are TGTGCCAGCAGTGAAGCAGCCGCTCATGGCTACACCTTC. This sequence joins TRBV6-1 and TRBJ1-2, with D uncertain. Germline assignment: CDR1 MNHNS and CDR2 SASEGT. CDR3 length: 13 residues. The V end was cut by 0 bases, the J end by 6 bases, with 8 bases between.